The entry below describes one T cell receptor beta chain. Assay used: immunoSEQ multiplex PCR; TCRdb lists only in-frame clones, some missing. Of fewer than 85,000 clones in the sample, more than 70% are singletons; the top ten hold approximately 10%. This sample's time point: peripheral blood 6 weeks after treatment start. Urothelial carcinoma, locally advanced or metastatic, affected the patients. This record belongs to a study of PD-L1 blockade in urothelial cancer. Study background: Men with urothelial cancer arising in the bladder made up twenty-five of 29 patients. The number of prior chemotherapy regimens per patient was 0 to 3. Median blood clonality was roughly 0.087, with 80,000 to 100,000 unique TCRs.

This CDR3 is built from 14 residues. Germline values: CDR1 SGHDT, CDR2 YYEEEE. The V segment lost 3 bases and the J segment 0 bases; nucleotides outside the gene matches: 3. The sample consisted of PBMCs, taken around atezolizumab (anti-PD-L1) treatment. The TCR comes from a man between 60 and 75 years old with urothelial cancer. This chain connects TRBV5-6 to TRBJ2-7; 7 bases are shared with TRBD2. The CDR3 here is CASSSAGNSYEQYF. As DNA, the CDR3 is TGTGCCAGCAGCTCAGCGGGGAACTCCTACGAGCAGTACTTC.